Sequencing of this T cell receptor (beta chain) was carried out in a study of Ad26.COV2.S vaccination and SARS-CoV-2 variants. On this clone: What it binds is unknown.

General observations from the study: After vaccination, substantial breadth of spike-specific CD8+ and CD4+ responses was reported.

Treatment given: 19 received Ad26.COV2.S at low or high dose, single or two shots; about 5 received placebo; per-sample allocation not given. Samples came from day 63 after the first vaccine or placebo injection. Assay used: immunoSEQ multiplex PCR; TCRdb lists only in-frame clones, some missing. The table has 350,000 to 500,000 clones, over 75% seen once. Sequencing was performed on peripheral blood, taken in a trial of Ad26.COV2.S vaccine versus placebo. The source of this sequence is a person aged 18 to 65 who received the Ad26.COV2.S COVID-19 vaccine or a placebo.

For the CDR3, the DNA is TGTGCCAGCAGCTTAGAACTAGCCTACGAGCAGTACTTC. This encodes CASSLELAYEQYF. V gene TRBV7-2 combines with J gene TRBJ2-7, with D tentatively TRBD2 (5 bases). Germline V CDR1 and CDR2: SGHTA, FQGNSA. This CDR3 contains 13 residues. The V end was cut by 1 base, the J end by 2 bases, with 6 bases between.